A selection of T cell receptor beta chains follows, all from one sample in a study of blood T cell repertoires in COVID-19. TCRdb's table, derived via immunoSEQ multiplex PCR, lists solely in-frame clones and lacks some. The data hold about 200,000 clones, with 70% to 90% observed a single time. The sample consisted of peripheral blood. The receptors come from a woman in her seventies with acute or convalescent COVID-19. Both conserved end residues are part of each CDR3.

>TRBJ1-2|TRBV27
CASRRQGEYGYTF
>TRBJ2-6|TRBV9
CASSESVGGRTGANVLTF
>TRBJ2-3|TRBV3-1/TRBV3-2
CASEPRVRRGTDTQYF
>TRBJ1-3|TRBV15
CATSARQGSSGNTIYF
>TRBJ1-1|TRBV7-8
CASSLTGRDTEAFF
>TRBJ1-4|TRBV6-2/TRBV6-3
CASSNRDRRNEKLFF
>TRBJ1-5|TRBV5-1
CASSLGDRNQPQHF
>TRBJ1-1|TRBV2
CASRQTGGVTEAFF
>TRBJ1-1|TRBV12-3/TRBV12-4
CASSPQGVTEAFF
>TRBJ2-5|TRBV7-9
CASSSAGAGVGETQYF
>TRBJ2-2|TRBV18
CASSPRTLNTGELFF
>TRBJ2-3|TRBV18
CASSLSGGQLTDTQYF
>TRBJ2-3|TRBV5-1
CASRGLAGADTQYF
>TRBJ1-1|TRBV28
CASIGYSQAFF
>TRBJ1-2|TRBV18
CASSYDREAYGYTF
>TRBJ2-2|TRBV6-5
CATARQGATGELFF
>TRBJ2-3|TRBV5-6
CASSLDGQANADTQYF
>TRBJ2-5|TRBV9
CASSVGGEGTQYF
>TRBJ1-1|TRBV19
CASSIDRTGRAFF
>TRBJ1-3|TRBV24-1
CATSDPTGGKNTIYF
>TRBJ2-1|TRBV5-1
CASSLASGQGAREQFF
>TRBJ1-1|TRBV11-3
CASSSDHRSRGTEAFF
>TRBJ1-1|TRBV29-1
CSADRGNTEAFF
>TRBJ1-5|TRBV28
CASSYIQGINQPQHF
>TRBJ2-3|TRBV19
CASTTTSGRKDTQYF
>TRBJ2-7|TRBV9
CASSVEIATQQYF
>TRBJ2-7|TRBV19
CASGGGGHEQYF
>TRBJ1-2|TRBV18
CASSPSRDITAGYTF
>TRBJ1-2|TRBV19
CASTKTDYGYTF
>TRBJ1-2|TRBV19
CASTPGQGNLGGYTF
>TRBJ2-3|TRBV18
CASSPTGGLFTDTQYF
>TRBJ2-1|TRBV4-1
CASSQDGKGASSYNEQFF
>TRBJ2-7|TRBV5-4
CASSLALQGSYEQYF
>TRBJ1-5|TRBV24-1
CATSDRAGNQPQHF
>TRBJ2-7|TRBV6-5
CASRRQGQIYEQYF
>TRBJ2-5|TRBV2
CASSEFGTRQETQYF
>TRBJ2-3|TRBV7-6
CASSLESRGDTQYF
>TRBJ1-1|TRBV5-1
CASSPGSGAGGAFF
>TRBJ1-5|TRBV15
CATSRDVTAGADQPQHF
>TRBJ2-7|TRBV29-1
CSSATSGSSGEQYF
>TRBJ1-2|TRBV7-8
CASSLVEGARGYTF
>TRBJ1-2|TRBV28
CASSLLGRDYGYTF
>TRBJ2-7|TRBV19
CASSSPTGITYEQYF
>TRBJ1-5|TRBV12-5
CASGLNMGQGNPSNQPQHF
>TRBJ1-6|TRBV6-5
CASRPGTETASPLHF
>TRBJ2-7|TRBV28
CASSSPSIYEQYF
>TRBJ1-2|TRBV5-1
CASSLARDRTSYGYTF